The T cell receptor beta chain described here comes from a study of T cell responses to AZD1222 COVID-19 vaccine. Trimming stripped 4 bases from V and 10 bases from J, with 24 bases between. CDR1 and CDR2 from the germline V gene are SGHRS and YFSETQ. The CDR3 loop spans 16 amino acids. Study findings and constraints: Donors, mostly white British, included more females; clonal diversity was possibly underestimated. Among vaccine-associated CD4 TCRs, coverage spanned spike, with dominance at 160-218 and 743-854. Repertoire sampling happened only post peak T cell response. Spike-specific TCR breadth and depth went up after people got two AZD1222 doses.

The method was immunoSEQ multiplex PCR; TCRdb's version includes in-frame clones alone and lacks a portion of them. The sample yields tens of thousands of clones, 80% to 90% seen once. The table lists this clone with a few counts. Its antigen remains unknown. The TCR comes from an adult who received the AZD1222 COVID-19 vaccine. The sequencing used peripheral blood, collected 28 days after the second AZD1222 dose. This rearrangement joins TRBV5-1 to TRBJ2-1; D is possibly TRBD1 or TRBD2 (5 bases each). DNA of the CDR3: TGCGCCAGCAGCCCAGACACCCGGCCTTCGGGGCAGGAGCAGTTCTTC. This sequence encodes CASSPDTRPSGQEQFF.